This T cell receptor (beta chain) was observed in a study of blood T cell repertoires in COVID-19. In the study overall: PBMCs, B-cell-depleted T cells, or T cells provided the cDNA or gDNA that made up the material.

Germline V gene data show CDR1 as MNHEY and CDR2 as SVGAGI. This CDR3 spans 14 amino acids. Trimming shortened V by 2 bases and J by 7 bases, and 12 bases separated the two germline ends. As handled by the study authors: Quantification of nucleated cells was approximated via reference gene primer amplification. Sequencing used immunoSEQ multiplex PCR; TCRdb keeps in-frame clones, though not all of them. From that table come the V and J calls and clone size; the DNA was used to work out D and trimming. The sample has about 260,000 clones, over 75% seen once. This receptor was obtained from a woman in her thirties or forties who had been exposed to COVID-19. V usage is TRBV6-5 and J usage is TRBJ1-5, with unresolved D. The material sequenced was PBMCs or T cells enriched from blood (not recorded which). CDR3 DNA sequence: TGTGCCAGCAGTTACGGTCCGGCGGGGCAGCCCCAGCATTTT. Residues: CASSYGPAGQPQHF.